The 27 T cell receptor beta chains in this list originate from one sample, sequenced in a study of Graves' ophthalmopathy and Graves' hyperthyroidism. Amplification of TCR beta CDR3 regions used RNA transcripts. Investigators did first-round RT-PCR with HTBI primers, then second-round multiplex PCR. Via MiXCR, TCRdb re-called the multiplex PCR reads, giving one row per CDR3 protein. There are about 550,000 distinct CDR3 sequences in the sample; 35% to 45% occur only once, and about 4% lies in the top ten. Sequencing was performed on peripheral blood or thyroid tissue (not recorded which). The origin of the receptors is an adult man with Graves' hyperthyroidism.

The chain uses TRBV6-5 and TRBJ2-2; D may be TRBD1 (6 bases). The V end was cut by 5 bases, the J end by 4 bases, with 17 bases between. The CDR3 contains 16 residues. Germline V gives CDR1 MNHEY, CDR2 SVGAGI. The CDR3: CASSTGTRISTGELFF. The CDR3 DNA reads as TGTGCCAGCAGTACCGGGACAAGGATCTCCACCGGGGAGCTGTTTTTT.

The V and J genes are TRBV3-1 and TRBJ1-2; D unclear. V dropped 6 bases and J dropped 3 bases, with 11 bases sitting between them. The CDR3 runs to 13 residues. Germline V gene data show CDR1 as LGHDT and CDR2 as YNNKEL (reference sequence). The CDR3 sequence is CASSQRLDYGYTF. In nucleotides, the CDR3 is TGTGCCAGCAGTCAAAGGCTGGACTATGGCTACACCTTC.

About this clonotype itself: Given a much more abundant clone one base away, this may be a read error. CDR3 protein: CAIRDFGELFF. The DNA for the CDR3 is TGTGCCATCAGGGATTTCGGGGAGCTGTTTTTT. The gene calls are TRBV10-3 and TRBJ2-2; D gene ambiguous. Germline V gene sequence: CDR1 ENHRY, CDR2 SYGVKD. Trimming shortened V by 6 bases and J by 7 bases, and 6 bases separated the two germline ends. The CDR3 is 11 amino acids.

The chain has TRBV19 and TRBJ1-1, with unresolved D. V was trimmed by 6 bases and J by 7 bases, leaving 24 bases between them. Germline CDR1 is LNHDA and CDR2 is SQIVND (reference sequence). The CDR3 contains 16 residues. This CDR3 reads CASSQSRPGLPHEAFF. CDR3 coding DNA: TGTGCCAGTAGCCAATCAAGACCGGGCCTTCCCCATGAAGCTTTCTTT.

This clonotype was recorded a few times. The V call is TRBV6-5, the J call TRBJ1-3; D unclear. CDR3 length: 12 residues. Trimming removed 5 bases at V and 3 bases at J, with 5 bases between. Germline loops: CDR1 MNHEY, CDR2 SVGAGI. The CDR3: CASSEIGNTIYF. DNA of the CDR3: TGTGCCAGCAGTGAAATTGGAAACACCATATATTTT.

This clonotype was seen once. The CDR3 DNA is TGTGCCAGCAGTGCTAGCGGGGACACCTCCCGAGGTCAGCCCCAGCATTTT. Its translation: CASSASGDTSRGQPQHF. The rearrangement joins TRBV25-1 to TRBJ1-5; possibly TRBD1 for D (6 bases). The V and J ends lost 4 bases and 6 bases respectively, with 22 bases between them. CDR1 is MGHDK and CDR2 is SYGVNS in the germline V gene. CDR3 size: 17 residues.

This clonotype was seen ten or more times. This chain's CDR3 is CASSLVLAGVTGELFF. CDR3 nucleotide sequence: TGTGCCAGCAGCTTAGTCCTAGCGGGGGTCACCGGGGAGCTGTTTTTT. The chain has TRBV7-9 and TRBJ2-2; 10 positions match TRBD2. The CDR3 sequence is 16 residues long. The ends lost 1 base at V and 4 bases at J; junction bases unmatched: 3. The germline CDR1 and CDR2 sequences are SEHNR and FQNEAQ (reference sequence).

The rearrangement joins TRBV7-2 to TRBJ2-6, with D possibly called TRBD1 or TRBD2 (6 bases each). Germline V gives CDR1 SGHTA, CDR2 FQGNSA. The ends were cut back, 7 bases at V and 0 bases at J, with 16 bases in the middle. CDR3 size: 17 residues. The CDR3 region is CASMGGPGASGANVLTF. The CDR3 DNA follows: TGTGCCAGCATGGGGGGCCCGGGGGCCTCTGGGGCCAACGTCCTGACTTTC.

The chain links TRBV29-1 to TRBJ2-7; 9 bases line up with TRBD2. V gave up 8 bases and J gave up 5 bases; unmatched junction bases: 10. Germline values: CDR1 SQVTM, CDR2 ANQGSEA. The CDR3 is 13 amino acids. CDR3 nucleotide sequence: TGCAGCTACTCCGGGACTAGCATGAACGAGCAGTACTTC. Encoded protein: CSYSGTSMNEQYF.

Many counts were recorded for this clonotype. This rearrangement joins TRBV5-1 to TRBJ1-6, with 7 bases that match TRBD1. The CDR3 loop spans 15 amino acids. The J segment lost 5 bases and the V segment lost 2 bases, leaving 4 bases of the junction unmatched. Germline V gene data show CDR1 as SGHRS and CDR2 as YFSETQ. The CDR3 here is CASSLGQEHNSPLHF. The CDR3 bases are TGCGCCAGCAGCTTAGGACAGGAACATAATTCACCCCTCCACTTT.

This clonotype was observed a single time. The gene calls are TRBV11-1 and TRBJ2-7, with D perhaps TRBD1 or TRBD2 (7 bases each). Trimming pared 5 bases from V and 3 bases from J, leaving 26 bases between. Germline V gene data show CDR1 as SGHAT and CDR2 as FQDESV (reference sequence). There are 18 residues in the CDR3. The CDR3 DNA follows: TGTGCCAGCAGCAGCGACCTAGCGGAGGACAGGCAGAACTACGAGCAGTACTTC. Encoded protein: CASSSDLAEDRQNYEQYF.

Remarks on this clonotype: Because the CDR3 is missing its conserved closing phenylalanine or tryptophan, this is likely a read error. V is TRBV4-1 and J is TRBJ2-7, with D perhaps matching TRBD1 (5 bases). The CDR3 has 15 residues. The germline gives CDR1 MGHRA, CDR2 YSYEKL. V was clipped by 0 bases and J by 3 bases, with 12 bases between them. CDR3 sequence (DNA): TGCGCCAGCAGCCAAGAACTGACAGAGAACTACGAGCAGTACTCC. Encoded protein: CASSQELTENYEQYS.

This clonotype turned up a few times. This chain connects TRBV20-1 to TRBJ2-7; possibly TRBD2 for D (8 bases). Germline V gene data show CDR1 as DFQATT and CDR2 as SNEGSKA (reference sequence). This CDR3 has 14 residues. V was shortened by 6 bases and J by 5 bases, with 20 bases between the two germline ends. The CDR3 DNA reads as TGCAGTGCCCATAATAGCGGGACAGTAGACGAGCAGTACTTC. It encodes CSAHNSGTVDEQYF.

At least ten counts were recorded for this clonotype. The J gene is TRBJ1-1, the V gene TRBV6-5, with D unclear. Germline V gene data show CDR1 as MNHEY and CDR2 as SVGAGI. Trimming left V 6 bases short and J 4 bases short, with 12 bases between. The CDR3 contains 13 residues. The CDR3 nucleotides are TGTGCCAGCAGACCCACCCTGTCCACTGAAGCTTTCTTT. Translated: CASRPTLSTEAFF.

The V call is TRBV7-8, the J call TRBJ1-4; the D is unclear. Germline V gene lookup returns CDR1 SGHVS and CDR2 FQNEAQ. The V gene lost 5 bases and the J gene lost 5 bases, with 21 bases spanning the gap. The CDR3 spans 17 residues. The CDR3 DNA follows: TGTGCCAGCAGCCTACGGAGGCTGTTCGGGAGGAATGAAAAACTGTTTTTT. Translated: CASSLRRLFGRNEKLFF. The full variable domain, in which reference TRBV7-8 and TRBJ1-4 provide the parts outside the CDR3, is GAGVSQSPRYKVAKRGQDVALRCDPISGHVSLFWYQQALGQGPEFLTYFQNEAQLDKSGLPSDRFFAERPEGSVSTLKIQRTQQEDSAVYLCASSLRRLFGRNEKLFFGSGTQLSVL.

This sequence joins TRBV6-5 and TRBJ2-7; TRBD1 matches at 10 bases. CDR3 length: 14 amino acids. From germline, CDR1 is MNHEY and CDR2 SVGAGI. The trim removed 8 bases at V and 5 bases at J, leaving 9 bases unmatched. CDR3 coding DNA: TGTGCCAGCCAAGTGACAGGGGGCGGGAACGAGCAGTACTTC. Its protein product is CASQVTGGGNEQYF.

The genes are TRBV20-1 and TRBJ2-7; 8 positions agree with TRBD1. After removal of 5 bases from V and 5 bases from J, the junction contained 5 bases not matched to a gene. The length of the CDR3 is 12 residues. Germline-derived CDR1 and CDR2 are DFQATT and SNEGSKA (reference sequence). CDR3 sequence: CSAGQGGDEQYF. The CDR3 DNA is TGCAGTGCTGGACAGGGTGGCGACGAGCAGTACTTC.

This clonotype was seen a handful of times. The V call is TRBV5-4, the J call TRBJ2-7, with 8 bases lining up with TRBD1. Trimming cost V 4 bases and J 0 bases; bases outside gene matches: 6. Germline lookup yields CDR1 SGHNT and CDR2 YYREEE (reference sequence). There are 15 residues in the CDR3. In DNA, the CDR3 is TGTGCCAGCAGCCCACAGGGGGAGCTCTCCTACGAGCAGTACTTC. This translates into CASSPQGELSYEQYF.

A word on this clonotype: One end of the junction is discordant with germline, which a read error may explain. This chain connects TRBV24-1 to TRBJ2-7; no clear D. CDR1 and CDR2 (germline): KGHDR, SFDVKD. The length of the CDR3 is 12 residues. CDR3 in amino acids: CASSYDMDEQYF. The CDR3, as DNA: TGTGCCAGCAGTTACGACATGGACGAGCAGTACTTC.

This clonotype was detected many times. The genes are TRBV7-8 and TRBJ2-7, with 11 bases aligning to TRBD1. The germline CDR1 and CDR2 sequences are SGHVS and FQNEAQ. CDR3 size: 17 residues. With 0 bases clipped from V and 2 bases from J, the junction kept 6 bases outside the gene matches. CDR3 amino acids: CASSLARPGQGAYEQYF. As DNA, the CDR3 is TGTGCCAGCAGCTTAGCGAGGCCGGGACAGGGGGCCTACGAGCAGTACTTC. Complete variable domain (other parts from reference TRBV7-8 and TRBJ2-7): GAGVSQSPRYKVAKRGQDVALRCDPISGHVSLFWYQQALGQGPEFLTYFQNEAQLDKSGLPSDRFFAERPEGSVSTLKIQRTQQEDSAVYLCASSLARPGQGAYEQYFGPGTRLTVT.

This clonotype was counted at least ten times. The chain links TRBV7-8 to TRBJ2-5; no clear D. CDR1 and CDR2 from the germline V gene are SGHVS and FQNEAQ. The CDR3 loop spans 14 amino acids. Trimming stripped 1 base from V and 0 bases from J, with 6 bases between. The CDR3 loop reads CASSLVGNQETQYF. Written as DNA, the CDR3 is TGTGCCAGCAGCTTAGTGGGAAACCAAGAGACCCAGTACTTC. The complete variable domain, with remaining parts taken from reference TRBV7-8 and TRBJ2-5, reads GAGVSQSPRYKVAKRGQDVALRCDPISGHVSLFWYQQALGQGPEFLTYFQNEAQLDKSGLPSDRFFAERPEGSVSTLKIQRTQQEDSAVYLCASSLVGNQETQYFGPGTRLLVL.

This clonotype was observed many times. This rearrangement joins TRBV12-3 or TRBV12-4 to TRBJ1-2; no clear D. The CDR3 loop spans 14 amino acids. Trimming took off 5 bases at V and 5 bases at J, with 15 bases between the two ends. DNA for the CDR3: TGTGCCAGCAGTCCGGGCCTTCTTCAGTATGGCTACACCTTC. As protein: CASSPGLLQYGYTF.

The rearrangement joins TRBV27 to TRBJ2-7; TRBD1 aligns across 7 bases. Trimming at V came to 4 bases and at J to 1 base, leaving 7 bases not matched to a gene. CDR1 is MNHEY, CDR2 SMNVEV, per germline (reference sequence). The CDR3 covers 15 residues. CDR3 amino acids: CASSSQRQGSYEQYF. DNA for the CDR3: TGTGCCAGCAGTTCTCAGAGACAGGGATCCTACGAGCAGTACTTC.

This clonotype was seen repeatedly, ten times or more. The chain carries TRBV29-1 and TRBJ1-1; D not certain. The CDR3 has 13 residues. Trimming removed 4 bases at V and 4 bases at J, with 13 bases between. Germline V gene sequence: CDR1 SQVTM, CDR2 ANQGSEA. CDR3 loop: CSVAWETGTEAFF. The CDR3 DNA sequence: TGCAGCGTTGCTTGGGAGACGGGCACTGAAGCTTTCTTT.

This clonotype was counted at least ten times. The chain uses TRBV29-1 and TRBJ1-2; TRBD1 is a possible D gene (6 bases). V lost 6 bases and J lost 3, with 11 bases in between. Germline V CDR1 and CDR2: SQVTM, ANQGSEA. This CDR3 has 12 residues. The CDR3 sequence is CSVEDRHYGYTF. The CDR3 DNA reads as TGCAGCGTCGAGGACAGACACTATGGCTACACCTTC. The complete variable domain, with remaining parts taken from reference TRBV29-1 and TRBJ1-2, reads SAVISQKPSRDICQRGTSLTIQCQVDSQVTMMFWYRQQPGQSLTLIATANQGSEATYESGFVIDKFPISRPNLTFSTLTVSNMSPEDSSIYLCSVEDRHYGYTFGSGTRLTVV.

At least ten counts were recorded for this clonotype. This rearrangement joins TRBV29-1 to TRBJ2-2; 7 bases match TRBD2. In germline, CDR1 is SQVTM, CDR2 ANQGSEA. There are 16 residues in the CDR3. The ends lost 6 bases at V and 2 bases at J; junction bases unmatched: 12. Here the CDR3 DNA reads TGCAGCGTCGAGCGCCTAGCGGAGGCTAACACCGGGGAGCTGTTTTTT. It codes for CSVERLAEANTGELFF.

The genes are TRBV15 and TRBJ1-1; D uncertain. V lost 0 bases and J lost 5, with 7 bases in between. Per germline, CDR1 LNHNV and CDR2 YYDKDF (reference sequence). This CDR3 region has 13 residues. This CDR3 is CATSRDWETEAFF. The CDR3 coding sequence is TGTGCCACCAGCAGAGACTGGGAGACTGAAGCTTTCTTT.